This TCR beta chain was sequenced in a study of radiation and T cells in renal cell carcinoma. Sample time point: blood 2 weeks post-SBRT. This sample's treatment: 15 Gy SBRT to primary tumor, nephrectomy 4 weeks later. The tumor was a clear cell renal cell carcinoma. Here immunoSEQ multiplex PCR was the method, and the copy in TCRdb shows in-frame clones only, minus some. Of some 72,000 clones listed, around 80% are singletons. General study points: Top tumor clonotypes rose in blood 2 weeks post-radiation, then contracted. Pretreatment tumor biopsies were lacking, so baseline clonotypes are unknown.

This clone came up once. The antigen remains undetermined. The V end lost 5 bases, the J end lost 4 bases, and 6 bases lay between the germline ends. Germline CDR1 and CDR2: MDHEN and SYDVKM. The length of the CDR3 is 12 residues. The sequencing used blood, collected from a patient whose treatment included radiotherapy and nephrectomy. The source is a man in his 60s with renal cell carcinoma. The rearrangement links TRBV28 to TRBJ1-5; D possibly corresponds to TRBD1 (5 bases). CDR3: CASSKGNQPQHF. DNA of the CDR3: TGTGCCAGCAGTAAGGGGAATCAGCCCCAGCATTTT.